One and the same sample provided the 30 T cell receptor delta chains below, sequenced in a study of human gamma delta and Vdelta1 T cells. TCRdb reanalysed the PCR reads via CATT. The sample consists of over 5,500 delta-chain clones, roughly a tenth of them appearing once. Input material: naive CD27+ Vdelta1 gamma-delta T cells from blood. All receptors derive from a human donor in good health.

This clone came up a few times. The protein recorded in TCRdb matches a much larger clone and deviates from this DNA's translation at residue 6, suggesting a read error; the protein here is obtained by translating the DNA. The chain recombines TRDV1 with TRDJ1; 8 nucleotides align to TRDD3. This CDR3 spans 19 amino acids. J gave up 1 base and V 2 bases, and 15 bases lay outside the gene matches. The germline V gene encodes CDR1 TSWWSYY and CDR2 QGS. The CDR3 is CALGEINLLRWGTTDKLIF. The CDR3, as DNA: TGTGCTCTTGGGGAAATAAATCTCCTACGCTGGGGGACCACCGATAAACTCATCTTT.

This clone was seen only a few times. This is likely an artifact of a read error, given a far larger clone one base away. Other nucleotide sequences in the sample specify the same CDR3. This chain uses TRDV2 with TRDJ1, with D possibly matching TRDD3 (5 bases). Germline V gene data show CDR1 as GEAIGNYY and CDR2 as EKD. V lost 0 bases to trimming and J lost 11 bases, with 12 bases between them. The CDR3 consists of 12 residues. For the CDR3, the DNA is TGTGCCTGTGACACCTGGGGTATTAAGCTCATCTTT. It translates to CACDTWGIKLIF.

This clone was seen a few times. Given a much more abundant clone one base away, this may be a read error. The chain employs TRDV1 and TRDJ1, with 13 bases identical to TRDD3. V shed 1 base, J shed 2 bases, and the junction held 22 bases outside the gene matches. The CDR3 extends over 23 amino acids. Germline V gene sequence: CDR1 TSWWSYY, CDR2 QGS. CDR3 DNA sequence: TGTGCTCTTGGGGAACCCATTCCCAAGTGGGGCCCGACTGGGGGATACGCAACCGATAAACTCATCTTT. Amino acids: CALGEPIPKWGPTGGYATDKLIF.

This clone was seen a handful of times. A read error is possible here, since a much larger clone lies one base away. The same CDR3 is also encoded by other DNA sequences in this sample. The chain uses TRDV1 and TRDJ1; TRDD3 matches at 13 bases. Trimming at V came to 0 bases and at J to 10 bases, leaving 23 bases not matched to a gene. This CDR3 contains 21 residues. CDR1 is TSWWSYY, CDR2 QGS, per germline. The CDR3 spells CALGELGDLTHRNWGIRRLIF. The CDR3 DNA reads TGTGCTCTTGGGGAACTCGGGGATCTCACCCATAGGAACTGGGGGATACGGAGACTCATCTTT.

This clone was seen a handful of times. This may stem from a read error, because a much larger clone lies one nucleotide away. The identical CDR3 is also encoded by other nucleotide sequences in the sample. The chain is built from TRDV1 and TRDJ1; TRDD3 agrees at 8 bases. The CDR3 runs 24 residues. J was trimmed by 2 bases and V by 1 base; bases with no gene match: 30. Germline V gives CDR1 TSWWSYY, CDR2 QGS. This CDR3 is CALGEQPLFRLGDTRRAWTDKLIF. CDR3 in DNA: TGTGCTCTTGGGGAACAACCCCTATTTAGGCTAGGGGATACAAGGAGGGCGTGGACCGATAAACTCATCTTT.

Of note for this clone: Just one base apart from a much larger clone, this may be a read error. The chain carries TRDV1 and TRDJ1; D uncertain. Germline CDR1 and CDR2: TSWWSYY and QGS. This CDR3 is 21 amino acids long. Between the trimmed V and J ends, which lost 3 bases and 6 bases, there was a span of 35 bases. The chain's CDR3 is CALGDAEVPRSGLRRRYKLIF. The DNA for the CDR3 is TGTGCTCTTGGGGATGCCGAAGTTCCCCGGAGCGGTCTGCGTCGTCGGTATAAACTCATCTTT.

This clone was observed a few times. J is TRDJ1 and V is TRDV1; a possible D gene is TRDD3 (5 bases). Germline-derived CDR1 and CDR2 are TSWWSYY and QGS. V lost 2 bases to trimming and J lost 2 bases, with 18 bases between them. The CDR3 spans 17 residues. The CDR3 bases are TGTGCTCTTGGGGAAAGGCGGCCTGCCGGGGGTACCGATAAACTCATCTTT. Translating it yields CALGERRPAGGTDKLIF.

This clone was observed a few times. TCRdb records a much larger clone's protein for this DNA, with a difference at residue 11 that likely arises from a read error; the protein given is the translation of the DNA. This rearrangement joins TRDV1 to TRDJ1; TRDD3 matches 9 bases. The germline gives CDR1 TSWWSYY, CDR2 QGS. The J segment lost 7 bases and the V segment lost 6 bases, leaving 21 bases of the junction unmatched. The CDR3 runs to 18 residues. The DNA of the CDR3 is TGTGCTCTTGGATTGGTACGTACTGGGGGACACGGAGTTGGTAAACTCATCTTT. It encodes CALGLVRTGGHGVGKLIF.

This clone has only a few counts. This sequence is one base from a far larger clone and is likely a read error. The chain is built from TRDV1 and TRDJ1; possible D gene TRDD3, 6 bases. Germline CDR1 reads TSWWSYY; CDR2 reads QGS. The V end was cut by 5 bases, the J end by 0 bases, with 31 bases between. This CDR3 is built from 21 residues. CDR3 in DNA: TGTGCTCTTGGGCCTAAGGATCTACGTCGGGGGAGACTTCGGAACACCGATAAACTCATCTTT. Translated, it gives CALGPKDLRRGRLRNTDKLIF.

In its sample, this clone was seen a few times. A far larger clone is one base from this, pointing to a likely read error. The same CDR3 arises from other DNA sequences in this sample as well. The rearrangement joins TRDV2 to TRDJ1, with 7 bases aligning to TRDD3. Unmatched junction bases numbered 14, after V lost 5 bases and J lost 9 bases. This CDR3 region has 14 residues. Germline V gene lookup returns CDR1 GEAIGNYY and CDR2 EKD. In DNA form, the CDR3 reads TGTGCCTGTGCCAGTACGGGGGGATCGATCCAACTCATCTTT. It specifies CACASTGGSIQLIF.

This clone appeared a few times. TCRdb's protein, taken from a much larger clone, differs from this DNA's translation at residue 15, likely owing to a read error; the protein displayed comes from the DNA. The chain links TRDV1 to TRDJ1; the D gene is possibly TRDD3 (5 bases). The germline gives CDR1 TSWWSYY, CDR2 QGS. This CDR3 spans 19 amino acids. The CDR3 DNA is TGTGCTCTTGGGACTACTACAAGGGGGCACGGGGGTGGCACCGGTAAACTCATCTTT. Residues: CALGTTTRGHGGGTGKLIF.

This clone was observed a handful of times. The V gene is TRDV1, the J gene TRDJ1, with 13 bases identical to TRDD3. This CDR3 region has 21 residues. The germline V gene has CDR1 TSWWSYY and CDR2 QGS. The ends lost 2 bases at V and 0 bases at J; junction bases unmatched: 15. The CDR3 DNA reads as TGTGCTCTTGGGGAAATCCTTACTGGGGGATACGCGGGCCCTTACACCGATAAACTCATCTTT. Protein sequence: CALGEILTGGYAGPYTDKLIF.

This clone was detected only a few times. The protein TCRdb gives is from a much larger clone and does not agree with this DNA's translation at residue 16, likely a read error; the protein shown here comes from the DNA. The chain has TRDV1 and TRDJ1; tentative D call: TRDD3 (10 bases). Germline V gene sequence: CDR1 TSWWSYY, CDR2 QGS. The CDR3 is 19 amino acids. CDR3 region: CALGGLPTRTGGLGDRLIF. DNA of the CDR3: TGTGCTCTTGGGGGCCTTCCTACACGTACTGGGGGATTAGGCGATAGACTCATCTTT.

To note about this clone: This sequence is one base from a far larger clone and is likely a read error. The sample has other DNA sequences that encode this CDR3 too. This chain links TRDV1 with TRDJ1; the D gene is possibly TRDD3 (8 bases). Deletions cut 0 bases from V and 0 bases from J, with 29 bases between. Germline CDR1 reads TSWWSYY; CDR2 reads QGS. The CDR3 consists of 22 residues. The CDR3 DNA sequence: TGTGCTCTTGGGGAACTTGTTCCTACGATTAAGTACTGGGGGTCGCACACCGATAAACTCATCTTT. Amino acids: CALGELVPTIKYWGSHTDKLIF.

Notes on this clone: A read error likely explains this, since a far larger clone differs by one base. Other DNA sequences within the sample encode an identical CDR3. The chain is built from TRDV1 and TRDJ1; 8 bases map to TRDD3. After removal of 6 bases from V and 8 bases from J, the junction contained 17 bases not matched to a gene. The CDR3 is made up of 16 amino acids. Germline V gene data show CDR1 as TSWWSYY and CDR2 as QGS. This CDR3 reads CALGSGYGKGVSKLIF. CDR3 DNA sequence: TGTGCTCTTGGTTCGGGATACGGGAAGGGGGTTAGCAAACTCATCTTT.

The table lists this clone with a few counts. TCRdb's entry gives the protein of a much larger clone, which mismatches this DNA's translation at residue 12, likely from a read error; the protein reported here is translated from the DNA. The chain uses TRDV1 and TRDJ1, with 10 bases matching TRDD3. Germline CDR1 TSWWSYY, CDR2 QGS. The CDR3 contains 16 residues. V lost 5 bases to trimming and J lost 7 bases; unmatched junction nucleotides: 13. CDR3 region: CALGSYYGGIRSKLIF. As DNA, the CDR3 is TGTGCTCTTGGGTCCTACTACGGGGGGATACGGAGTAAACTCATCTTT.

This clone was found a few times. A far larger clone is a single base away, which makes a read error likely. This chain connects TRDV1 to TRDJ1, with 12 bases identical to TRDD3. This CDR3 has 21 amino acids. Trimming took 7 bases from V and 4 from J; bases not matched to a gene: 25. Per the germline V gene, CDR1 is TSWWSYY and CDR2 is QGS. The CDR3 nucleotides read TGTGCTCTTGAGGTCCCTCAGACTGGGGGATACAACTTTTTAGGGCGCGATAAACTCATCTTT. Residues: CALEVPQTGGYNFLGRDKLIF.

About this clone itself: A far bigger clonotype differs at one base, so this is likely a read error. Other nucleotide sequences from this sample produce the same CDR3. The chain joins TRDV1 to TRDJ1, with 13 bases fitting TRDD3. J gave up 4 bases and V 0 bases, and 20 bases lay outside the gene matches. The germline V gene encodes CDR1 TSWWSYY and CDR2 QGS. The CDR3 totals 22 residues. Written as DNA, the CDR3 is TGTGCTCTTGGGGAACTCGAATTCCCAGGTACTGGGGGATACGGGGGGATCGATAAACTCATCTTT. It yields the protein CALGELEFPGTGGYGGIDKLIF.

Within the sample, this clone is medium-sized. V gene TRDV1 combines with J gene TRDJ1; TRDD3 matches at 10 bases. The CDR3 has 20 residues. The germline V gene has CDR1 TSWWSYY and CDR2 QGS. V trimming: 3 bases; J trimming: 3 bases; junction bases outside the gene matches: 19. The CDR3 bases are TGTGCTCTTGGGGACCCCGCTCGTGGTTGGGGGATACTCTACTCCGATAAACTCATCTTT. Its protein product is CALGDPARGWGILYSDKLIF.

Points on this clone: A read error may be the cause here, since a much bigger clone is one base away. Different DNA sequences within this sample yield the same CDR3. The V and J genes are TRDV1 and TRDJ1; 9 bases line up with TRDD2. Germline V gene lookup returns CDR1 TSWWSYY and CDR2 QGS. Losses at the gene ends were 4 bases for V and 0 bases for J; bases not matched to a gene: 24. CDR3 length: 22 amino acids. CDR3 DNA: TGTGCTCTTGGGGTACGCCTTCCTACGTTCGGCGCGAGCCCCCTGTACACCGATAAACTCATCTTT. Amino acids: CALGVRLPTFGASPLYTDKLIF.

V and J are TRDV1 and TRDJ1, with D possibly TRDD2 on 9 matching bases. Germline V gene lookup returns CDR1 TSWWSYY and CDR2 QGS. Trimming removed 3 bases from V and 4 bases from J, with 30 bases in between. This CDR3 comprises 20 residues. The CDR3, as DNA: TGTGCTCTTGGGGATCAGCCTTCCTACTCTACCTGGGGGACCCACGATAAACTCATCTTT. It is translated as CALGDQPSYSTWGTHDKLIF.

This clone has only a few counts. At the DNA level, this CDR3 is encoded by other sequences in the same sample as well. The rearrangement uses TRDV1 and TRDJ1; D tentatively fits TRDD2 or TRDD3 (5 bases each). The CDR3 extends over 20 amino acids. With 4 bases removed from V and 4 bases from J, the gap between germline ends came to 31 bases. CDR1 and CDR2 from the germline V gene are TSWWSYY and QGS. The CDR3 bases are TGTGCTCTTGGGGGCAACCTACTAAAGCGAGGGATTCCGAGTCACGATAAACTCATCTTT. Translated: CALGGNLLKRGIPSHDKLIF.

Concerning this clone itself: A much more abundant neighbour one base away suggests this may be a read error. Other nucleotide sequences from this sample produce the same CDR3. The J gene is TRDJ1, the V gene TRDV1, with 7 bases fitting TRDD3. V was pared by 2 bases and J by 0 bases, with 27 bases of the junction left unmatched. This CDR3 spans 23 amino acids. Germline V CDR1 and CDR2: TSWWSYY, QGS. CDR3 sequence reads: CALGEIPPSRRLGATSYTDKLIF. CDR3 nucleotide sequence: TGTGCTCTTGGGGAAATACCCCCTTCACGACGGCTGGGGGCCACTTCGTACACCGATAAACTCATCTTT.

This clone was seen a few times. One base away lies a much larger clone, so this may be a sequencing read error. Other DNA sequences in this sample translate to the same CDR3. The V gene is TRDV1, the J gene TRDJ1, with 11 bases matching TRDD3. The CDR3 has 20 amino acids. CDR1 is TSWWSYY and CDR2 is QGS in the germline V gene. Trimming at V came to 4 bases and at J to 2 bases, leaving 18 bases not matched to a gene. For the CDR3, the DNA is TGTGCTCTTGGGGGTCGGACTCGTCCTGGCTGGGGGATACAGACCGATAAACTCATCTTT. It is translated as CALGGRTRPGWGIQTDKLIF.

Regarding this clone: A far larger clone is a single base away, which makes a read error likely. The same CDR3 also results from other DNA sequences found in this sample. V gene TRDV1 combines with J gene TRDJ1; 7 positions agree with TRDD3. CDR3 length: 18 residues. V lost 5 bases to trimming and J lost 0 bases; unmatched junction nucleotides: 15. Germline CDR1 reads TSWWSYY; CDR2 reads QGS. The CDR3 region is CALGWSRGYVRNTDKLIF. The CDR3 DNA reads TGTGCTCTTGGGTGGTCCCGGGGATATGTGAGAAACACCGATAAACTCATCTTT.

The sample holds many counts of this clone. A much larger clone lies a single base off, so this may be a read error. This same CDR3 is encoded by further DNA sequences in the sample. V and J are TRDV1 and TRDJ1; D uncertain. Germline CDR1 is TSWWSYY and CDR2 is QGS. Trimming shortened V by 3 bases and J by 3 bases, and 32 bases separated the two germline ends. This CDR3 contains 21 residues. This CDR3 reads CALGERTETRLRRPISDKLIF. CDR3 nucleotides: TGTGCTCTTGGGGAGCGCACCGAAACCCGACTTCGGCGCCCGATCTCCGATAAACTCATCTTT.

This clone is medium-sized within its sample. The rearrangement joins TRDV1 to TRDJ1, with TRDD3 matching over 12 bases. V lost 5 bases to trimming and J lost 0 bases; unmatched junction nucleotides: 28. CDR3 size: 24 residues. Germline V CDR1 and CDR2: TSWWSYY, QGS. The CDR3 DNA reads TGTGCTCTTGGGAATTGGGGGTTCCTACGGGGTACTGGGGGATACCTCCCGTACACCGATAAACTCATCTTT. Protein: CALGNWGFLRGTGGYLPYTDKLIF.

This clone is medium-sized. The chain has TRDV1 and TRDJ1, with 9 bases identical to TRDD3. Germline lookup yields CDR1 TSWWSYY and CDR2 QGS. V was clipped by 1 base and J by 2 bases; unmatched bases: 14. This CDR3 spans 19 amino acids. CDR3: CALGEPSSVLGDATDKLIF. The CDR3 coding sequence is TGTGCTCTTGGGGAACCCTCGTCCGTACTGGGGGACGCAACCGATAAACTCATCTTT.

For this clone: A read error likely explains this, since a far larger clone differs by one base. The sample contains more than one DNA sequence encoding this CDR3. This chain uses TRDV1 with TRDJ1; TRDD3 aligns across 9 bases. The CDR3 is 16 amino acids. Germline-derived CDR1 and CDR2 are TSWWSYY and QGS. The CDR3 spells CALGERGGYRTDKLIF. The DNA of the CDR3 is TGTGCTCTTGGGGAACGTGGGGGATATAGGACCGATAAGCTCATCTTT.

This clone was counted many times. Just one base apart from a much larger clone, this may be a read error. The chain joins TRDV1 to TRDJ1, with 11 bases that match TRDD3. With V trimmed by 0 bases and J by 2 bases, 17 bases remained unmatched. The CDR3 is 21 amino acids. In germline, CDR1 is TSWWSYY, CDR2 QGS. The CDR3 loop reads CALGELPFRRPGGYRTDKLIF. CDR3 DNA: TGTGCTCTTGGGGAACTTCCCTTCCGTCGTCCTGGGGGATACCGAACCGATAAACTCATCTTT.